Below, 21 T cell receptor beta chains from the same sample are listed, as sequenced in a study of neurological immune-mediated disorders. TCRdb used MiXCR to reprocess the 5' RACE reads, holding one entry per CDR3 protein. Among 35,000 to 50,000 distinct CDR3 sequences listed, 2% to 2.5% were seen once. What was sequenced was PBMCs. The receptors stem from a man in his fifties with multiple sclerosis.

This clonotype showed up many times. This rearrangement joins TRBV4-1 to TRBJ2-4; tentative D call: TRBD1 (6 bases). V was trimmed by 0 bases and J by 6 bases, leaving 12 bases between them. The CDR3 sequence is 15 residues long. Per the germline V gene, CDR1 is MGHRA and CDR2 is YSYEKL. For the CDR3, the DNA is TGCGCCAGCAGCCAAGAACTCAGGGGCGGAAACATTCAGTACTTC. The encoded protein is CASSQELRGGNIQYF.

This clonotype was seen ten or more times. In DNA, the CDR3 is TGTGCCAGCAGCGTAGTGTCAGATAATTCACCCCTCCACTTT. Residues: CASSVVSDNSPLHF. The chain carries TRBV9 and TRBJ1-6; D is ambiguous. CDR1 SGDLS and CDR2 YYNGEE come from the germline V gene. Trimming removed 0 bases at V and 5 bases at J, with 6 bases between. The CDR3 runs 14 residues.

This clonotype was counted at least ten times. The chain joins TRBV5-8 to TRBJ1-1; D is perhaps TRBD1 (5 bases). This CDR3 has 13 residues. Germline-derived CDR1 and CDR2 are SGHTS and YDEGEE. V lost 4 bases and J lost 1, with 8 bases in between. The CDR3 sequence: CASSQQENTEAFF. The CDR3 region has the DNA TGTGCCAGCAGCCAACAGGAGAACACTGAAGCTTTCTTT.

This clonotype was recorded at least ten times. The chain employs TRBV11-3 and TRBJ2-5; D unclear. V lost 5 bases and J lost 2, with 9 bases in between. CDR3 length: 13 residues. Germline assignment: CDR1 SGHNT and CDR2 YENEEA. This CDR3 is CASSTRAQETQYF. The CDR3 DNA is TGTGCCAGCAGCACCCGGGCACAAGAGACCCAGTACTTC.

This clonotype came up many times. This chain connects TRBV20-1 to TRBJ2-3; D not certain. The germline V gene encodes CDR1 DFQATT and CDR2 SNEGSKA (reference sequence). The CDR3 is 14 residues long. Trimming removed 5 bases from V and 0 bases from J, with 12 bases in between. In nucleotides, the CDR3 is TGCAGTGCTTCTAGACACTCTAGCACAGATACGCAGTATTTT. This sequence encodes CSASRHSSTDTQYF.

This clonotype was recorded many times. V and J are TRBV5-6 and TRBJ2-4, with a tentative D call TRBD2 (6 bases). The V end was cut by 2 bases, the J end by 7 bases, with 13 bases between. Germline V gives CDR1 SGHDT, CDR2 YYEEEE. The CDR3 is 14 residues long. The CDR3 nucleotides read TGTGCCAGCAGCTTTGGACGGGGGACGAACATTCAGTACTTC. Its translation: CASSFGRGTNIQYF.

This clonotype was recorded many times. The chain recombines TRBV28 with TRBJ1-4; D might be TRBD1 (6 bases). The CDR3 sequence is 17 residues long. Germline V gene sequence: CDR1 MDHEN, CDR2 SYDVKM. V was trimmed by 6 bases and J by 2 bases, leaving 19 bases between them. The CDR3 here is CASRGLVRGTTNEKLFF. Here the CDR3 DNA reads TGTGCCAGCAGGGGGTTAGTTAGGGGGACTACTAATGAAAAACTGTTTTTT.

This clonotype was counted at least ten times. The V call is TRBV6-6, the J call TRBJ2-5; TRBD1 matches 9 bases. Losses at the gene ends were 6 bases for V and 7 bases for J; bases not matched to a gene: 9. The germline gives CDR1 MNHNY, CDR2 SVGAGI (reference sequence). CDR3 length: 14 amino acids. The CDR3 spells CASSPRTGERTQYF. In nucleotides, the CDR3 is TGTGCCAGCAGCCCTAGGACAGGGGAGAGGACCCAGTACTTC.

This clonotype was counted many times. The V and J genes are TRBV19 and TRBJ2-3; 9 positions match TRBD1. The V and J ends lost 6 bases and 7 bases, in that order; junction bases with no gene match: 8. In germline, CDR1 is LNHDA, CDR2 SQIVND (reference sequence). The CDR3 contains 14 residues. CDR3 residues: CASRGGQGLYTQYF. As DNA, the CDR3 is TGTGCCAGTAGGGGGGGACAGGGATTGTATACGCAGTATTTT.

In this sample, this clonotype turned up many times. The gene calls are TRBV9 and TRBJ2-7, with 8 bases aligning to TRBD1. Looked up from germline, CDR1 is SGDLS and CDR2 is YYNGEE. The CDR3 has 16 residues. V shed 4 bases and J 6 bases; nucleotides not matched to a gene: 15. DNA for the CDR3: TGTGCCAGCAGCCCCCACGCAGGGGGCGCTTTAGGCGAGCAGTACTTC. Its protein is CASSPHAGGALGEQYF. The full variable domain, completed using reference TRBV9 and TRBJ2-7, is DSGVTQTPKHLITATGQRVTLRCSPRSGDLSVYWYQQSLDQGLQFLIQYYNGEERAKGNILERFSAQQFPDLHSELNLSSLELGDSALYFCASSPHAGGALGEQYFGPGTRLTVT.

This clonotype was detected many times. The genes are TRBV20-1 and TRBJ2-1; 9 nucleotides agree with TRBD1. The germline V gene has CDR1 DFQATT and CDR2 SNEGSKA (reference sequence). The CDR3 extends over 14 amino acids. V shed 6 bases and J 4 bases; nucleotides not matched to a gene: 7. CDR3 DNA sequence: TGCAGTGCGAGCGGGACAGGGCATTACAATGAGCAGTTCTTC. It encodes CSASGTGHYNEQFF.

This clonotype appeared many times. This chain joins TRBV4-3 and TRBJ2-2; TRBD1 agrees at 8 bases. Germline CDR1 reads LGHNA; CDR2 reads YSLEER. V lost 3 bases to trimming and J lost 3 bases; unmatched junction nucleotides: 3. The CDR3 is 15 residues long. The DNA of the CDR3 is TGCGCCAGCAGCCAGACAGGGGTGGACACCGGGGAGCTGTTTTTT. As protein: CASSQTGVDTGELFF.

This clonotype came up many times. This rearrangement joins TRBV9 to TRBJ2-1; 8 nucleotides line up with TRBD2. V lost 2 bases, J lost 6 bases, and 1 base stayed unmatched. This CDR3 has 13 residues. CDR1 SGDLS and CDR2 YYNGEE come from the germline V gene. The CDR3 sequence is CASSVAGGNEQFF. The CDR3 region has the DNA TGTGCCAGCAGCGTGGCGGGGGGCAATGAGCAGTTCTTC.

This clonotype was counted many times. This chain connects TRBV7-2 to TRBJ2-1; D uncertain. CDR1 is SGHTA and CDR2 is FQGNSA in the germline V gene. Trimming left V 1 base short and J 8 bases short, with 12 bases between. The CDR3 extends over 14 amino acids. The CDR3 region is CASSLGWGTDEQFF. The CDR3 DNA sequence: TGTGCCAGCAGCTTAGGATGGGGTACCGATGAGCAGTTCTTC.

This clonotype has ten or more counts. The chain links TRBV7-8 to TRBJ2-5; D ambiguous. CDR1 is SGHVS and CDR2 is FQNEAQ in the germline V gene. The ends were cut back, 1 base at V and 3 bases at J, with 12 bases in the middle. The CDR3 has 15 residues. The CDR3 loop reads CASSLVRLTKETQYF. CDR3 nucleotide sequence: TGTGCCAGCAGCTTAGTCAGGCTTACGAAAGAGACCCAGTACTTC.

This clonotype appeared many times. The J gene is TRBJ2-2, the V gene TRBV4-3; D unclear. CDR3 size: 15 residues. V was cut by 1 base and J by 6 bases, with 12 bases left in between. The germline V gene encodes CDR1 LGHNA and CDR2 YSLEER. CDR3 coding DNA: TGCGCCAGCAGCCAAGGCGTAGTCCGTGCCGGGGAGCTGTTTTTT. Translating gives CASSQGVVRAGELFF.

This clonotype was detected many times. The rearrangement links TRBV20-1 to TRBJ1-1, with D perhaps TRBD1 (5 bases). CDR3 size: 10 residues. Germline CDR1 reads DFQATT; CDR2 reads SNEGSKA (reference sequence). Between the trimmed V and J ends, which lost 7 bases and 5 bases, there was a span of 8 bases. CDR3 region: CSVRATEAFF. CDR3 DNA: TGCAGTGTCAGGGCGACTGAAGCTTTCTTT.

This clonotype was observed a few times. The V and J genes are TRBV7-6 and TRBJ1-1; no reliable D call. The V gene lost 1 base and the J gene lost 6 bases, with 12 bases spanning the gap. The CDR3 loop spans 14 amino acids. Looked up from germline, CDR1 is SGHVS and CDR2 is FNYEAQ. CDR3 amino acids: CASSLGWVDSEAFF. The CDR3 nucleotides are TGTGCCAGCAGCTTAGGATGGGTGGACTCTGAAGCTTTCTTT.

This clonotype appeared many times. This chain connects TRBV20-1 to TRBJ1-1; a possible D gene is TRBD1 (6 bases). From germline, CDR1 is DFQATT and CDR2 SNEGSKA (reference sequence). V lost 6 bases to trimming and J lost 5 bases, with 13 bases between them. The CDR3 totals 12 residues. The CDR3: CSADRTATEAFF. The CDR3 region has the DNA TGCAGTGCAGACAGGACAGCGACTGAAGCTTTCTTT.

This clonotype appeared many times. The chain recombines TRBV11-2 with TRBJ2-5; D possibly corresponds to TRBD2 (6 bases). Deletions cut 5 bases from V and 7 bases from J, with 11 bases between. The CDR3 covers 12 residues. Germline V CDR1 and CDR2: SGHAT, FQNNGV. CDR3 bases: TGTGCCAGCAGCAATAGCGGCGGGACCCAGTACTTC. Protein sequence: CASSNSGGTQYF.

This clonotype was detected ten times or more. The chain links TRBV5-5 to TRBJ2-4; unclear D gene. Per germline, CDR1 SGHKS and CDR2 YYEKEE (reference sequence). Trimming removed 3 bases from V and 0 bases from J, with 19 bases in between. The CDR3 runs to 18 residues. CDR3 sequence: CASSSPLVSRRAKNIQYF. For the CDR3, the DNA is TGTGCCAGCAGCTCCCCGCTAGTATCCCGGAGAGCCAAAAACATTCAGTACTTC.